The 7 T cell receptor beta chains given below trace back to one sample, sequenced in a study of shared clonotypes between healthy human individuals. Here immunoSEQ multiplex PCR was the method, and the copy in TCRdb shows in-frame clones only, minus some. The sample shows approximately 350,000 clones, about 96% of them seen only once. The specimen sequenced was memory CD8+ T cells sorted from blood. Described subset: CD45RO+ cells pooled with CCR7-negative TemRA cells. The receptors come from a man aged 30-40 years in good health.

V is TRBV4-2 and J is TRBJ2-1, with TRBD2 identical over 13 bases. J gave up 5 bases and V 1 base, and 5 bases lay outside the gene matches. Germline V CDR1 and CDR2: LGHNA, YNFKEQ. The CDR3 contains 17 residues. This chain's CDR3 is CASSQGGLAGFNNEQFF. The CDR3 DNA follows: TGTGCCAGCAGCCAAGGGGGACTAGCGGGATTTAACAATGAGCAGTTCTTC.

This clone was counted a single time. The same CDR3 also results from other DNA sequences found in this sample. CDR3 protein: CASSIQGGTDTQYF. The CDR3 coding sequence is TGTGCCAGTAGTATACAGGGGGGGACAGATACGCAGTATTTT. The chain has TRBV19 and TRBJ2-3; D possibly matches TRBD1 or TRBD2 (7 bases each). CDR1 is LNHDA and CDR2 is SQIVND in the germline V gene (reference sequence). The CDR3 runs to 14 residues. V lost 2 bases, J lost 3 bases, and 9 bases lay in between.

The rearrangement joins TRBV19 to TRBJ2-1; D is possibly TRBD2 (6 bases). The CDR3 spans 14 residues. The germline V and J ends were trimmed by 5 bases and 6 bases, with 14 bases remaining between them. Per the germline V gene, CDR1 is LNHDA and CDR2 is SQIVND (reference sequence). In nucleotides, the CDR3 is TGTGCCAGTAGTTTCGGGGACTTTATCAATGAGCAGTTCTTC. It yields the protein CASSFGDFINEQFF.

The V and J genes are TRBV28 and TRBJ1-1; D is ambiguous. This CDR3 has 13 residues. Germline V gene data show CDR1 as MDHEN and CDR2 as SYDVKM. V lost 6 bases, J lost 0 bases, and 8 bases lay in between. The CDR3 loop reads CASSRNLNTEAFF. The CDR3, as DNA: TGTGCCAGCAGCCGGAACTTGAACACTGAAGCTTTCTTT.

The genes are TRBV9 and TRBJ2-7; TRBD2 aligns across 10 bases. Germline loops: CDR1 SGDLS, CDR2 YYNGEE. V trimming: 3 bases; J trimming: 2 bases; junction bases outside the gene matches: 2. The CDR3 totals 14 residues. CDR3 nucleotide sequence: TGTGCCAGCAGCGATGGGACTAGCGCCTACGAGCAGTACTTC. It codes for CASSDGTSAYEQYF.

J is TRBJ2-3 and V is TRBV7-9; D is undetermined. This CDR3 comprises 11 residues. V shed 5 bases and J shed 6 bases, with 6 bases lying between them. Germline CDR1 and CDR2: SEHNR and FQNEAQ (reference sequence). The CDR3 protein is CASSQYDTQYF. CDR3 DNA sequence: TGTGCCAGCAGCCAATATGATACGCAGTATTTT. Looking up the rest from reference TRBV7-9 and TRBJ2-3 gives the full variable domain: DTGVSQNPRHKITKRGQNVTFRCDPISEHNRLYWYRQTLGQGPEFLTYFQNEAQLEKSRLLSDRFSAERPKGSFSTLEIQRTEQGDSAMYLCASSQYDTQYFGPGTRLTVL.

This clone was counted once. V usage is TRBV4-2 and J usage is TRBJ1-2, with D possibly matching TRBD1 (5 bases). Germline loops: CDR1 LGHNA, CDR2 YNFKEQ. The CDR3 sequence is 13 residues long. Trimming cost V 0 bases and J 8 bases, with 10 bases left between them. As DNA, the CDR3 is TGTGCCAGCAGCCAAGACGCAGGGTACGGCTACACCTTC. It translates to CASSQDAGYGYTF.